This TCR beta chain was identified during a study of cytomegalovirus exposure and HLA in healthy donors. PCR primers comprised 60 Vbeta and 13 Jbeta primers. Sequenced by immunoSEQ multiplex PCR; TCRdb stores in-frame clones only, minus some. This sample has about 99,000 clones, with 79% found just once. This TCR derives from a male donor in good health and CMV-seropositive. The material sequenced was PBMCs.

CDR3 DNA: TGTGCCAGCAGTGAAGCGGTTTCGGTGCCGAACACTGAAGCTTTCTTT. This gives the protein CASSEAVSVPNTEAFF. J is TRBJ1-1 and V is TRBV6-1; the D is unclear. Germline V gene data show CDR1 as MNHNS and CDR2 as SASEGT. V gave up 0 bases and J gave up 1 base, with 12 bases separating them. The CDR3 extends over 16 amino acids.